This paragraph reports one T cell receptor (beta chain). No antigen is known for it. This CDR3 has 14 residues. The V end lost 1 base, the J end lost 5 bases, and 13 bases lay between the germline ends. Germline loops: CDR1 SGHRS, CDR2 YFSETQ. Some clones are missing from TCRdb's copy, which holds only in-frame ones; the method was immunoSEQ multiplex PCR. The sample contains 950,000 to 1,100,000 clones, around four fifths of which appear only once. This sample is drawn from a study of shared clonotypes between healthy human individuals. Study-wide results and limits: In a handful of donors, about 5% of naive CD4 clonotypes appeared in common.

V is TRBV5-1 and J is TRBJ2-7; possibly TRBD2 for D (5 bases). Sequencing was performed on memory CD4+ T cells sorted from blood. This sample's subset: CD45RA-negative fraction. The clonotype was recovered from a man aged 18 to 29 in good health. The DNA for the CDR3 is TGCGCCAGCAGCTTGTCGGGGTCCGGCAACGAGCAGTACTTC. The encoded protein is CASSLSGSGNEQYF.